This T cell receptor beta chain emerged from a study of tumor and adjacent non-tumor tissue in lung cancer. Study-wide background: There were some 11 adenocarcinoma, a couple of squamous cell carcinoma and 1 small cell lung cancer cases.

This CDR3 has 15 amino acids. From germline, CDR1 is LNHDA and CDR2 SQIVND (reference sequence). V gave up 5 bases and J gave up 6 bases, with 20 bases separating them. The table lists this clonotype with a count of one. A modified ARM-PCR protocol with three rounds of nested PCR amplified TCRbeta. MiXCR, applied by TCRdb to the multiplex PCR reads, yields one record per CDR3 protein. This table has some 95,000 distinct CDR3 sequences, 80% appearing once. The template was RNA from unsorted bulk tissue. Distant lung tissue was collected more than 3 cm away from the tumor edge. This TCR was sampled from a man aged 60 to 75 with small cell lung cancer. The J gene is TRBJ2-7, the V gene TRBV19; tentatively, D is TRBD1 (5 bases). Sequencing was carried out using distant non-tumor lung tissue. Written as DNA, the CDR3 is TGTGCCAGTAGTCCAGCGTGGGGCCTGGTTGGCGAGCAGTACTTC. Its translation is CASSPAWGLVGEQYF.